This T cell receptor beta chain was recorded in a study of blood T cell repertoires in COVID-19. Study as a whole: Material from acute and convalescent COVID-19 was sourced from the United States, Italy and Spain.

Per the original methods: Scientists estimated how many nucleated cells there were by amplifying reference gene primers. Assay used: immunoSEQ multiplex PCR; TCRdb lists only in-frame clones, some missing. Clone size and V and J calls were adopted from that table, with D and trimming inferred from the DNA. The repertoire holds over 250,000 clones, with roughly 86% as singletons. Individuals drawn from about 26 US areas were about 18 to 100 years old. Recovered Cohort 3 donors showed two negative PCRs, clearance, or symptom resolution. The receptor was derived from a woman younger than 30 who had recovered from COVID-19. Sequencing used PBMCs or T cells enriched from blood (not recorded which).

DNA for the CDR3: TGTGCCAGCAGTTTAGTGACTAGCGGGAGAGACGAGCAGTACTTC. This codes for CASSLVTSGRDEQYF. The rearrangement uses TRBV27 and TRBJ2-7; 12 positions match TRBD2. The trim removed 2 bases at V and 5 bases at J, leaving 4 bases unmatched. This CDR3 has 15 amino acids. Germline CDR1 MNHEY, CDR2 SMNVEV (reference sequence).